A selection of T cell receptor beta chains follows, all from one sample in a study of identical twins. TCRdb ran MiXCR on the 5' RACE reads and lists one entry per CDR3 protein. The sample lists 500,000 or so distinct CDR3 sequences, less than 25% seen once, with 0.91% in the top ten. The sample was also reused in another study, on T cells expressing NK-cell markers.

The sample taken for sequencing was CD4+ T cells sorted from blood. The receptor set was obtained from a woman aged 18 to 35 in good health. Each CDR3 is given with its conserved first and last residue. A D gene is named only where the DNA matches it firmly. Clone size appears in some rows only: once, few, many, or a class for an expanded clone.

d_call,v_call,clone_size,j_call,cdr3_aa,cdr3_nt
TRBD1,TRBV11-1,NA,TRBJ1-2,CASSNRIRDSKLVYGYTF,TGTGCCAGCAGCAACCGGATCCGGGACAGCAAGCTTGTCTATGGCTACACCTTC
TRBD2,TRBV20-1,NA,TRBJ2-3,CSAKVSGGADTQYF,TGCAGTGCTAAGGTCAGCGGGGGTGCAGATACGCAGTATTTT
NA,TRBV12-3/TRBV12-4,NA,TRBJ2-1,CASSLLVTGEQFF,TGTGCCAGCAGTTTACTAGTCACTGGTGAGCAGTTCTTC
NA,TRBV20-1,NA,TRBJ2-1,CSARNPGHMNPIQFF,TGCAGTGCTAGAAATCCGGGACACATGAACCCGATTCAGTTCTTC
TRBD2,TRBV6-2/TRBV6-3,NA,TRBJ2-7,CASAKTSGTYEQYF,TGTGCCAGCGCCAAGACTAGCGGGACCTACGAGCAGTACTTC
TRBD2,TRBV12-3/TRBV12-4,few,TRBJ2-2,CASRQTSGLTGELFF,TGTGCCAGCAGACAGACTAGCGGGCTCACCGGGGAGCTGTTTTTT
NA,TRBV5-1,NA,TRBJ2-5,CASSLVGWGKETQYF,TGCGCCAGCAGCTTGGTCGGGTGGGGGAAAGAGACCCAGTACTTC
TRBD1,TRBV4-3,NA,TRBJ1-2,CASSHRGADRAYGYTF,TGCGCCAGCAGCCACCGAGGGGCCGACAGGGCCTATGGCTACACCTTC
TRBD2,TRBV30,few,TRBJ2-5,CAWAYRPGGQTQYF,TGTGCCTGGGCCTATCGACCGGGGGGTCAGACCCAGTACTTC
TRBD2,TRBV20-1,NA,TRBJ2-3,CSAEPSGSGADTQYF,TGCAGTGCTGAACCTAGCGGGAGTGGGGCAGATACGCAGTATTTT
TRBD2,TRBV5-1,NA,TRBJ2-3,CASSFQRTSGGNTDTQYF,TGCGCCAGCAGCTTCCAAAGGACTAGCGGGGGGAACACAGATACGCAGTATTTT
NA,TRBV5-6,NA,TRBJ1-2,CASRRDTYGYTF,TGTGCCAGCAGGCGGGACACCTATGGCTACACCTTC
NA,TRBV28,NA,TRBJ1-1,CASIEGLNTEAFF,TGTGCCAGCATCGAGGGCCTGAACACTGAAGCTTTCTTT
NA,TRBV11-2,few,TRBJ1-6,CASSSRVVNSPLHF,TGTGCCAGCAGCTCCAGGGTAGTGAATTCACCCCTCCACTTT
NA,TRBV12-3/TRBV12-4,NA,TRBJ1-3,CASSRGESSSGNTIYF,TGTGCCAGCAGTCGGGGGGAGAGCAGCTCTGGAAACACCATATATTTT
NA,TRBV20-1,NA,TRBJ2-7,CSALQRYEQYF,TGCAGTGCTCTACAGCGTTACGAGCAGTACTTC
TRBD1,TRBV4-3,NA,TRBJ1-3,CASSLDRELYSGNTIYF,TGCGCCAGCAGCCTAGACAGGGAGCTTTACTCTGGAAACACCATATATTTT
NA,TRBV7-2,few,TRBJ1-3,CASSSDRTHRNTIYF,TGTGCCAGCAGCTCCGACAGGACCCACCGAAACACCATATATTTT
NA,TRBV15,NA,TRBJ1-2,CATSPSRPGGYTF,TGTGCCACCAGCCCCTCCCGCCCCGGGGGCTACACCTTC
NA,TRBV7-2,NA,TRBJ2-7,CASSLGRVPDEEQYF,TGTGCCAGCAGCTTAGGACGGGTTCCTGATGAGGAGCAGTACTTC
NA,TRBV5-5,NA,TRBJ1-2,CASSLDGRRVSLYGYTF,TGTGCCAGCAGCTTGGACGGTCGACGGGTATCGTTGTACGGCTACACCTTC
NA,TRBV20-1,few,TRBJ2-1,CSASWRGVWQFF,TGCAGTGCTAGCTGGCGGGGCGTGTGGCAGTTCTTC
NA,TRBV6-5,NA,TRBJ2-6,CASSWGISGANVLTF,TGTGCCAGCAGTTGGGGAATCTCTGGGGCCAACGTCCTGACTTTC
NA,TRBV7-9,many,TRBJ2-2,CASSSRGTGELFF,TGTGCCAGCAGCTCGCGGGGCACCGGGGAGCTGTTTTTT
NA,TRBV9,NA,TRBJ2-7,CASSLEVGAYEQYF,TGTGCCAGCAGCTTGGAGGTGGGTGCCTACGAGCAGTACTTC
NA,TRBV6-5,NA,TRBJ2-6,CASSYSPSGANVLTF,TGTGCCAGCAGTTACTCGCCCTCTGGGGCCAACGTCCTGACTTTC